A single sample is the source of the 12 T cell receptor beta chains below, sequenced in a study of somatic mutations in cytotoxic T cells in rheumatoid arthritis. Clones were read by immunoSEQ multiplex PCR, and TCRdb kept only the in-frame ones, dropping some. The sample consists of over 15,000 clones, roughly 80% of them appearing once. The sample taken for sequencing was CD8+ T cells sorted from blood. Receptors originate from an adult with rheumatoid arthritis.

The rearrangement links TRBV6-1 to TRBJ2-4, with D tentatively TRBD1 (6 bases). The CDR3 contains 14 residues. The germline CDR1 and CDR2 sequences are MNHNS and SASEGT. Trimming pared 3 bases from V and 4 bases from J, leaving 10 bases between. The chain's CDR3 is CASSDLGAKNIQYF. The CDR3 DNA reads as TGTGCCAGCAGTGACCTGGGGGCTAAAAACATTCAGTACTTC.

The chain links TRBV29-1 to TRBJ2-7; D remains unclear. This CDR3 has 13 amino acids. Germline V gene data show CDR1 as SQVTM and CDR2 as ANQGSEA. V dropped 5 bases and J dropped 6 bases, with 17 bases sitting between them. The CDR3 protein is CSVLTSQASEQYF. Here the CDR3 DNA reads TGCAGCGTTCTGACCTCTCAAGCTTCCGAGCAGTACTTC.

The CDR3 loop reads CASSFGTVKNEKLFF. CDR3 coding DNA: TGTGCCAGCAGCTTCGGGACAGTTAAAAATGAAAAACTGTTTTTT. The gene calls are TRBV11-2 and TRBJ1-4; 7 nucleotides match TRBD1. The germline gives CDR1 SGHAT, CDR2 FQNNGV. Germline trimming cut 3 bases from V and 5 bases from J; bases unmatched to any gene: 6. The CDR3 has 15 amino acids.

The chain combines TRBV2 with TRBJ1-2, with 7 bases fitting TRBD1. CDR3 size: 14 residues. Per germline, CDR1 SNHLY and CDR2 FYNNEI. J gave up 4 bases and V 6 bases, and 8 bases lay outside the gene matches. The DNA of the CDR3 is TGTGCCAGCAGGCCGGGACAGAGCGGCTATGGCTACACCTTC. Its translation: CASRPGQSGYGYTF.

CDR3 bases: TGTGCCAGCAGTTACCGGTCAGACAATCAGCCCCAGCATTTT. As protein: CASSYRSDNQPQHF. V and J are TRBV6-6 and TRBJ1-5; D gene unclear. There are 14 residues in the CDR3. The V end lost 2 bases, the J end lost 3 bases, and 8 bases lay between the germline ends. In germline, CDR1 is MNHNY, CDR2 SVGAGI (reference sequence).

The rearrangement joins TRBV4-2 to TRBJ1-2; D not certain. The CDR3 consists of 14 residues. The ends were cut back, 0 bases at V and 8 bases at J, with 13 bases in the middle. The germline V gene encodes CDR1 LGHNA and CDR2 YNFKEQ. The CDR3 protein is CASSQEVVGEGYTF. The CDR3 DNA sequence: TGTGCCAGCAGCCAAGAAGTTGTCGGGGAAGGCTACACCTTC.

The gene calls are TRBV27 and TRBJ2-1; D not certain. Germline-derived CDR1 and CDR2 are MNHEY and SMNVEV (reference sequence). The CDR3 runs 11 residues. The V and J ends lost 3 bases and 9 bases respectively, with 6 bases between them. The CDR3 loop is CASSLGLEQFF. CDR3 DNA: TGTGCCAGCAGTTTGGGCCTTGAGCAGTTCTTC.

This chain uses TRBV6-1 with TRBJ2-7; D tentatively reads TRBD1 or TRBD2 (5 bases each). With 4 bases removed from V and 6 bases from J, the gap between germline ends came to 16 bases. The CDR3 totals 14 residues. CDR1 and CDR2 (germline): MNHNS, SASEGT. The CDR3 DNA is TGTGCCAGCAGTGGGGGGACGGACTCGGGCGAGCAGTACTTC. It encodes CASSGGTDSGEQYF.

This clone showed up just a few times. This chain connects TRBV28 to TRBJ2-7; 11 bases map to TRBD2. The CDR3 covers 15 residues. V trimming: 3 bases; J trimming: 1 base; junction bases outside the gene matches: 2. Germline V CDR1 and CDR2: MDHEN, SYDVKM. This CDR3 is CASSFRLAGSYEQYF. CDR3 in DNA: TGTGCCAGCAGTTTCAGACTAGCGGGGTCCTACGAGCAGTACTTC.

The chain has TRBV15 and TRBJ2-5; D is undetermined. This CDR3 is built from 14 residues. In germline, CDR1 is LNHNV, CDR2 YYDKDF (reference sequence). V was clipped by 0 bases and J by 2 bases, with 7 bases between them. In DNA, the CDR3 is TGTGCCACCAGCAGAGAGACCCCACAAGAGACCCAGTACTTC. Residues: CATSRETPQETQYF.

The chain employs TRBV11-2 and TRBJ2-2, with 7 bases fitting TRBD2. Unmatched junction bases numbered 5, after V lost 1 base and J lost 3 bases. This CDR3 has 16 residues. Germline lookup yields CDR1 SGHAT and CDR2 FQNNGV. As DNA, the CDR3 is TGTGCCAGCAGCTTAGGTGCTAGCGGCGACACCGGGGAGCTGTTTTTT. This sequence encodes CASSLGASGDTGELFF. The variable domain in full, completed from reference TRBV11-2 and TRBJ2-2, reads EAGVAQSPRYKIIEKRQSVAFWCNPISGHATLYWYQQILGQGPKLLIQFQNNGVVDDSQLPKDRFSAERLKGVDSTLKIQPAKLEDSAVYLCASSLGASGDTGELFFGEGSRLTVL.

The V gene is TRBV12-5, the J gene TRBJ2-5, with D perhaps given as TRBD1 or TRBD2 (6 bases each). The V end was cut by 1 base, the J end by 5 bases, with 11 bases between. This CDR3 is built from 14 residues. Looked up from germline, CDR1 is LGHNT and CDR2 is FRNRAP. The CDR3 reads CASGLEGGGETQYF. The CDR3, as DNA: TGTGCTAGTGGTTTGGAGGGGGGCGGTGAGACCCAGTACTTC.